Listed below are T cell receptor beta chains from one sample, sequenced in a study of blood T cell repertoires in COVID-19. Sequencing was performed with immunoSEQ multiplex PCR; in TCRdb, only in-frame clones are kept and a portion is missing. Of 250,000 or so clones listed, around 93% are singletons. The sequencing input was PBMCs or T cells enriched from blood (not recorded which). Receptors originate from a man between 35 and 55 years old who had been exposed to COVID-19. CDR3s include the opening cysteine and the closing phenylalanine or tryptophan. A D gene is named only where the DNA matches it firmly. Some rows mark clone size as missing; the rest say once, few, many or name a class of expanded clone.

TRBJ2-7 - TRBV18 - TGTGCCAGCTCACCACCGGGCGACTACGAGCAGTACTTC CASSPPGDYEQYF
TRBJ1-1 once TRBV28 - TGTGCCAGCAGTTTGGACGCGGCGGGGACTGAAGCTTTCTTT CASSLDAAGTEAFF
TRBJ2-1 - TRBV28 - TGTGCCAGCAGTTTGGGAGAATACAATGAGCAGTTCTTC CASSLGEYNEQFF
TRBJ2-7 once TRBV5-8 TRBD1 TGTGCCAGCAGCGGCGACAGGGTTGGCGAGCAGTACTTC CASSGDRVGEQYF
TRBJ1-1 - TRBV5-1 - TGCGCCAGCAGCTTGTTATCCGGGGTGGACACTGAAGCTTTCTTT CASSLLSGVDTEAFF
TRBJ1-2 - TRBV28 TRBD1 TGTGCCAGCAGAGGACGACAGGGCCGCGCCTATGGCTACACCTTC CASRGRQGRAYGYTF
TRBJ1-3 - TRBV18 TRBD1 TGTGCCAGCTCGCTCCGACAGGGGGAAACTGGAAACACCATATATTTT CASSLRQGETGNTIYF
TRBJ1-5 - TRBV18 - TGTGCCAGCTCACCAGACAGGAATCAGCCCCAGCATTTT CASSPDRNQPQHF
TRBJ2-7 - TRBV4-2 TRBD1 TGTGCCAGCAGCCAAGATTCGGGACAGGGGGCGCATCGGATCTACGAGCAGTACTTC CASSQDSGQGAHRIYEQYF
TRBJ2-7 - TRBV28 TRBD2 TGTGCCAGCAGTACTAGCGGGAGGAGCGAGCAGTACTTC CASSTSGRSEQYF
TRBJ2-7 - TRBV27 TRBD1 TGTGCCAGCAGTCCGACAGGGGACTACGAGCAGTACTTC CASSPTGDYEQYF
TRBJ2-7 - TRBV21-1 - TGTGCCAGCAGCAAAGTAGAAGCCAGGGGGACCTCCTACGAGCAGTACTTC CASSKVEARGTSYEQYF
TRBJ1-2 - TRBV2 - TGTGCCAGCAGTGCCGCCGGGGAGTACACCTTC CASSAAGEYTF
TRBJ2-1 - TRBV28 - TGTGCCAGCCAGGGGTCGGGGAATGAGCAGTTCTTC CASQGSGNEQFF
TRBJ1-3 - TRBV28 TRBD1 TGTGCCAGCAGCCCACCAGGGGGCTCTGGAAACACCATATATTTT CASSPPGGSGNTIYF
TRBJ2-7 - TRBV7-9 TRBD2 TGTGCCAGCAGCTCTAGCGGGAGGGCCGCATACGAGCAGTACTTC CASSSSGRAAYEQYF
TRBJ2-7 - TRBV7-2 TRBD1 TGTGCCAGCAGCTTCGGGACAGGGGACTACGAGCAGTACTTC CASSFGTGDYEQYF
TRBJ2-2 - TRBV9 - TGTGCCAGCAGCTCCTCCGGAGGGGCCGGGGAGCTGTTTTTT CASSSSGGAGELFF
TRBJ2-3 few TRBV6-2/TRBV6-3 TRBD2 TGTGCCAGCAGTCAAGGGACTAGGGAAACAGATACGCAGTATTTT CASSQGTRETDTQYF
TRBJ1-1 - TRBV7-8 TRBD1 TGTGCCAGCAGCTCCCGGGACAGGGACACTGAAGCTTTCTTT CASSSRDRDTEAFF
TRBJ1-4 few TRBV30 - TGTGCCTGGAGTGTGGACAGCGTTAATGAAAAACTGTTTTTT CAWSVDSVNEKLFF
TRBJ1-5 - TRBV7-9 - TGTGCCAGCAGCCGAACAGGGTATAGCAATCAGCCCCAGCATTTT CASSRTGYSNQPQHF
TRBJ1-4 - TRBV14 - TGTGCCAGCAGCCAATCTATTACAGGGATCAATGAAAAACTGTTTTTT CASSQSITGINEKLFF
TRBJ2-5 - TRBV19 TRBD1 TGTGCCAGTAGTACACAGGGGGTCGAGACCCAGTACTTC CASSTQGVETQYF
TRBJ1-4 - TRBV28 - TGTGCGGTACCCCGACTCGACGGTCGTGAAAAACTGTTTTTT CAVPRLDGREKLFF
TRBJ1-1 - TRBV7-9 - TGTGCCAGCAGCTTAGACCCGGGGAAGGGCACTGAAGCTTTCTTT CASSLDPGKGTEAFF
TRBJ1-6 - TRBV12-5 TRBD1 TGTGCTAGTGGCAGGGGGCTGGATTCACCCCTCCACTTT CASGRGLDSPLHF
TRBJ2-7 - TRBV9 TRBD2 TGTGCCAGCAGCCCTACCGGGACTAGCGCGAATGAGCAGTACTTC CASSPTGTSANEQYF
TRBJ2-7 - TRBV7-9 TRBD2 TGTGCCAGCAGCTTAGAGACTAGCGGGAGACCCTACGAGCAGTACTTC CASSLETSGRPYEQYF
TRBJ2-1 - TRBV12-3/TRBV12-4 - TGTGCCAGCAGTAGGACAGACAATGAGCAGTTCTTC CASSRTDNEQFF
TRBJ2-1 - TRBV19 TRBD2 TGTGCCAGTAGTAGGACTAGCGGGGACAATGAGCAGTTCTTC CASSRTSGDNEQFF
TRBJ1-4 - TRBV7-6 - TGTGCCAGCAGCCTAGGACGGGGGGAGGAAAAACTGTTTTTT CASSLGRGEEKLFF
TRBJ1-1 - TRBV21-1 - TGTGCCAGCAGCAAAGTAGAAAGGGCAGGGGGAAGCACTGAAGCTTTCTTT CASSKVERAGGSTEAFF
TRBJ2-3 - TRBV2 - TGTGCCAGCAGAGCAACAGATACGCAGTATTTT CASRATDTQYF
TRBJ1-1 - TRBV3-1/TRBV3-2 - TGTGCCAGCAGCCTCCCTGGGGGGACTGAAGCTTTCTTT CASSLPGGTEAFF
TRBJ2-7 few TRBV19 - TGTGCCAGTAGTAGCGGGGATACCTACGAGCAGTACTTC CASSSGDTYEQYF
TRBJ2-1 few TRBV5-1 TRBD2 TGCGCCAGCAGCTTGGCCGGGACTAGCGGGAGACCGCAGTTCTTC CASSLAGTSGRPQFF
TRBJ1-1 - TRBV5-4 - TGTGCCAGCAGCTTTGACAGCAACACTGAAGCTTTCTTT CASSFDSNTEAFF
TRBJ1-2 - TRBV7-3 - TGTGCCAGCAGCAAGAATACAGGGATCGACTATGGCTACACCTTC CASSKNTGIDYGYTF